The 27 T cell receptor beta chains given below trace back to one sample, sequenced in a study of T-cell reconstitution after alpha-beta-depleted transplantation in children. Unique molecular identifiers featured in how the TCRbeta library was prepared. TCRdb independently ran MiXCR on the PCR reads; one entry per CDR3 protein. The top ten clones hold 4.5% to 6.5% of a sample with approximately 400,000 distinct CDR3 sequences, approximately 10% of them seen once. Sequencing was performed on PBMCs from the stem cell graft donor, taken from the stem cell graft. The receptor source for this set is a human donor who donated a stem cell graft to a child with acute myeloid leukemia.

This clonotype was seen only a few times. CDR3 amino acids: CASSKPSGGRSADTQYF. The CDR3 DNA is TGTGCCAGCAGCAAACCTAGCGGGGGGCGGAGCGCAGATACGCAGTATTTT. The V call is TRBV7-8, the J call TRBJ2-3; 11 positions match TRBD2. Losses at the gene ends were 5 bases for V and 4 bases for J; bases not matched to a gene: 11. The CDR3 covers 17 residues. The germline V gene has CDR1 SGHVS and CDR2 FQNEAQ.

This clonotype was counted at least ten times. The chain combines TRBV3-1 with TRBJ2-1, with TRBD2 identical over 10 bases. V gave up 4 bases and J gave up 2 bases; unmatched junction bases: 8. Germline V gene lookup returns CDR1 LGHDT and CDR2 YNNKEL (reference sequence). The CDR3 is 17 amino acids. CDR3 DNA sequence: TGTGCCAGCAGCCCTACGGCTAGCGGGAGTACCTACAATGAGCAGTTCTTC. It translates to CASSPTASGSTYNEQFF.

The sample holds a few counts of this clonotype. The chain carries TRBV12-3 or TRBV12-4 and TRBJ2-1, with 11 bases matching TRBD2. The CDR3 runs to 15 residues. Unmatched junction bases numbered 1, after V lost 3 bases and J lost 3 bases. As DNA, the CDR3 is TGTGCCAGCAGTTTCACTAGCGGGGGCTACAATGAGCAGTTCTTC. Amino acids: CASSFTSGGYNEQFF.

The V call is TRBV20-1, the J call TRBJ2-6; 9 nucleotides line up with TRBD1. This CDR3 is built from 18 residues. V was pared by 4 bases and J by 4 bases, with 14 bases of the junction left unmatched. Germline CDR1 reads DFQATT; CDR2 reads SNEGSKA (reference sequence). The CDR3 DNA is TGCAGTGCTAATAAAGGACAGGGGAATACGAGAGGGGCCAACGTCCTGACTTTC. It yields the protein CSANKGQGNTRGANVLTF.

This clonotype was observed many times. The rearrangement joins TRBV5-1 to TRBJ1-2; D uncertain. CDR3 length: 14 amino acids. Germline CDR1 is SGHRS and CDR2 is YFSETQ. The V end lost 0 bases, the J end lost 0 bases, and 6 bases lay between the germline ends. The CDR3 bases are TGCGCCAGCAGCTTGGACAGAACTAACTATGGCTACACCTTC. Protein: CASSLDRTNYGYTF.

This clonotype has a handful of counts. J is TRBJ2-2 and V is TRBV5-1, with TRBD2 matching 13 bases. This CDR3 contains 17 residues. The germline gives CDR1 SGHRS, CDR2 YFSETQ. The trim removed 3 bases at V and 4 bases at J, leaving 6 bases unmatched. The CDR3 loop reads CASSSGTSGIGTGELFF. The CDR3 DNA reads TGCGCCAGCAGCTCCGGGACTAGCGGGATTGGCACCGGGGAGCTGTTTTTT. Full variable domain (rest looked up from reference TRBV5-1 and TRBJ2-2): KAGVTQTPRYLIKTRGQQVTLSCSPISGHRSVSWYQQTPGQGLQFLFEYFSETQRNKGNFPGRFSGRQFSNSRSEMNVSTLELGDSALYLCASSSGTSGIGTGELFFGEGSRLTVL.

This clonotype came up many times. This chain connects TRBV9 to TRBJ1-2; maybe TRBD1 (5 bases). The CDR3 is 14 residues long. V was shortened by 4 bases and J by 6 bases, with 16 bases between the two germline ends. Looked up from germline, CDR1 is SGDLS and CDR2 is YYNGEE. CDR3 residues: CASSRGLQRDGYTF. Here the CDR3 DNA reads TGTGCCAGCAGCCGGGGCCTTCAACGGGATGGCTACACCTTC. Looking up the rest from reference TRBV9 and TRBJ1-2 gives the full variable domain: DSGVTQTPKHLITATGQRVTLRCSPRSGDLSVYWYQQSLDQGLQFLIQYYNGEERAKGNILERFSAQQFPDLHSELNLSSLELGDSALYFCASSRGLQRDGYTFGSGTRLTVV.

V gene TRBV6-1 combines with J gene TRBJ1-5, with D possibly matching TRBD1 (5 bases). CDR1 and CDR2 from the germline V gene are MNHNS and SASEGT. The CDR3 runs 14 residues. The V end lost 5 bases, the J end lost 4 bases, and 12 bases lay between the germline ends. The CDR3 nucleotides are TGTGCCAGCAGTCCCGTCGGGGCGAATCAGCCCCAGCATTTT. Residues: CASSPVGANQPQHF.

This rearrangement joins TRBV5-1 to TRBJ2-7; 12 positions match TRBD2. The germline CDR1 and CDR2 sequences are SGHRS and YFSETQ. Trimming removed 0 bases from V and 2 bases from J; junction bases left unmatched: 18. The CDR3 loop spans 21 amino acids. The CDR3 reads CASSLGGMIKPGLAGTYEQYF. The CDR3 DNA sequence: TGCGCCAGCAGCTTGGGGGGGATGATCAAACCGGGACTAGCGGGTACCTACGAGCAGTACTTC.

This clonotype was counted between two and nine times. The chain carries TRBV5-1 and TRBJ2-6; D remains unclear. The V end lost 0 bases, the J end lost 2 bases, and 9 bases lay between the germline ends. This CDR3 contains 16 residues. Germline assignment: CDR1 SGHRS and CDR2 YFSETQ. The CDR3 spells CASSLEFGAGANVLTF. In DNA form, the CDR3 reads TGCGCCAGCAGCTTGGAGTTTGGTGCTGGGGCCAACGTCCTGACTTTC.

This chain connects TRBV3-1 to TRBJ2-1, with TRBD2 identical over 7 bases. V trimming: 11 bases; J trimming: 0 bases; junction bases outside the gene matches: 16. CDR1 and CDR2 (germline): LGHDT, YNNKEL (reference sequence). The CDR3 is 17 amino acids. For the CDR3, the DNA is TGTGCCTGCTGCACGTGGGGTAGCGGGTCCTCCTACAATGAGCAGTTCTTC. Protein sequence: CACCTWGSGSSYNEQFF.

This clonotype was counted at least ten times. The chain combines TRBV7-8 with TRBJ2-7; no firm D call. Germline assignment: CDR1 SGHVS and CDR2 FQNEAQ. V was clipped by 1 base and J by 2 bases, with 6 bases between them. The CDR3 consists of 13 residues. CDR3 amino acids: CASSLDATYEQYF. CDR3 coding DNA: TGTGCCAGCAGCTTAGATGCGACCTACGAGCAGTACTTC.

This chain connects TRBV21-1 to TRBJ2-7; the listed D gene, TRBD1, was not tested against the DNA. TRBV21-1 is described as a pseudogene. The CDR3 runs to 15 residues. The CDR3 sequence: CASSKTGQRTYEQYF. CDR3 sequence (DNA): TGTGCCAGCAGCAAAACGGGACAGCGAACCTACGAGCAGTACTTC.

This chain uses TRBV5-6 with TRBJ2-5, with a weak D call TRBD2 (7 bases). CDR1 is SGHDT and CDR2 is YYEEEE in the germline V gene. The length of the CDR3 is 16 residues. The V gene lost 3 bases and the J gene lost 4 bases, with 19 bases spanning the gap. CDR3 protein: CASSSERGGWIETQYF. The CDR3 DNA is TGTGCCAGCAGCTCGGAAAGGGGGGGCTGGATAGAGACCCAGTACTTC.

This chain links TRBV5-6 with TRBJ2-1, with 8 bases identical to TRBD1. Germline assignment: CDR1 SGHDT and CDR2 YYEEEE. The CDR3 length is 15 residues. Unmatched junction bases numbered 9, after V lost 3 bases and J lost 7 bases. CDR3 protein: CASSWTGQAGNEQFF. The CDR3 DNA reads TGTGCCAGCAGCTGGACGGGACAGGCAGGGAATGAGCAGTTCTTC.

This clonotype has only a few counts. V and J are TRBV15 and TRBJ2-2; D is perhaps TRBD2 (6 bases). Germline loops: CDR1 LNHNV, CDR2 YYDKDF (reference sequence). The V end lost 2 bases, the J end lost 6 bases, and 13 bases lay between the germline ends. The CDR3 sequence is 15 residues long. The CDR3 DNA reads as TGTGCCACCAGCAGACCAAGGGAGGCCGCCGGGGAGCTGTTTTTT. Its translation is CATSRPREAAGELFF.

This rearrangement joins TRBV29-1 to TRBJ2-7; TRBD2 aligns across 10 bases. This CDR3 is 15 amino acids long. Germline V gives CDR1 SQVTM, CDR2 ANQGSEA. J was trimmed by 2 bases and V by 4 bases; bases with no gene match: 8. This chain's CDR3 is CSVAEREGFTYEQYF. CDR3 nucleotide sequence: TGCAGCGTTGCCGAGCGGGAGGGATTTACCTACGAGCAGTACTTC.

The count of this clonotype is one. A read error may be the cause here, since a much bigger clone is one base away. The chain is built from TRBV10-3 and TRBJ1-4; D is uncertain. Germline CDR1 reads ENHRY; CDR2 reads SYGVKD. CDR3 length: 16 residues. The CDR3 is CAISESSGLSNETLFF. Here the CDR3 DNA reads TGTGCCATCAGTGAATCTTCGGGTCTGTCTAATGAAACACTGTTTTTT.

This clonotype came up many times. The V call is TRBV5-5, the J call TRBJ2-5, with D possibly matching TRBD1 (6 bases). The germline V and J ends were trimmed by 4 bases and 5 bases, with 15 bases remaining between them. Germline lookup yields CDR1 SGHKS and CDR2 YYEKEE (reference sequence). This CDR3 comprises 14 residues. This CDR3 reads CASSGRGHSETQYF. In nucleotides, the CDR3 is TGTGCCAGCAGCGGCCGGGGACACTCTGAGACCCAGTACTTC.

The chain recombines TRBV18 with TRBJ2-1, with D maybe TRBD2 (6 bases). Trimming cost V 3 bases and J 10 bases, with 19 bases left between them. Germline lookup yields CDR1 KGHSH and CDR2 LQKENI. The CDR3 contains 15 residues. In nucleotides, the CDR3 is TGTGCCAGCTCACCTTGGGGGGACCCGACAGAAGAGCAGTTCTTC. This sequence encodes CASSPWGDPTEEQFF.

This chain links TRBV20-1 with TRBJ1-5; weak D call: TRBD1 (5 bases). The length of the CDR3 is 17 residues. V was trimmed by 0 bases and J by 0 bases, leaving 15 bases between them. Germline CDR1 DFQATT, CDR2 SNEGSKA (reference sequence). The CDR3 sequence: CSARDRDGHYSNQPQHF. As DNA, the CDR3 is TGCAGTGCTAGAGACCGGGACGGGCACTATAGCAATCAGCCCCAGCATTTT.

This clonotype was counted between two and nine times. The chain has TRBV3-1 and TRBJ2-6; D is ambiguous. Trimming shortened V by 0 bases and J by 0 bases, and 3 bases separated the two germline ends. The CDR3 sequence is 15 residues long. The germline V gene encodes CDR1 LGHDT and CDR2 YNNKEL (reference sequence). The CDR3 DNA reads TGTGCCAGCAGCCAAGATCCCTCTGGGGCCAACGTCCTGACTTTC. It specifies CASSQDPSGANVLTF.

This chain uses TRBV10-3 with TRBJ1-1, with D unresolved. Trimming took off 8 bases at V and 3 bases at J, with 13 bases between the two ends. The CDR3 sequence is 13 residues long. The V gene's germline CDR1 is ENHRY and CDR2 SYGVKD. The DNA of the CDR3 is TGTGCCATCCGGGGTAACTCCGACACTGAAGCTTTCTTT. Translation: CAIRGNSDTEAFF.

This clonotype came up many times. This chain uses TRBV7-2 with TRBJ2-5; 7 bases align to TRBD1. CDR3 size: 13 residues. Trimming cost V 7 bases and J 2 bases; bases outside gene matches: 4. Germline V CDR1 and CDR2: SGHTA, FQGNSA. In DNA form, the CDR3 reads TGTGCCAGCACCATGGACAGGCAAGAGACCCAGTACTTC. Amino acids: CASTMDRQETQYF.

This clonotype was detected a few times. V is TRBV20-1 and J is TRBJ2-5, with D possibly being TRBD2 (6 bases). The ends were cut back, 5 bases at V and 3 bases at J, with 10 bases in the middle. Germline V gene lookup returns CDR1 DFQATT and CDR2 SNEGSKA (reference sequence). This CDR3 region has 12 residues. CDR3 amino acids: CSASGLKETQYF. The CDR3 bases are TGCAGTGCTTCCGGACTAAAAGAGACCCAGTACTTC.

This clonotype was detected many times. This chain uses TRBV20-1 with TRBJ2-1; D is ambiguous. The CDR3 runs 13 residues. The germline CDR1 and CDR2 sequences are DFQATT and SNEGSKA (reference sequence). Trimming removed 1 base from V and 15 bases from J, with 19 bases in between. CDR3: CSARALIETGGFF. The CDR3 DNA reads as TGCAGTGCTAGAGCCTTAATTGAGACCGGCGGGTTCTTC.

Only a few counts were recorded for this clonotype. The gene calls are TRBV20-1 and TRBJ2-4; 9 bases align to TRBD2. V was clipped by 4 bases and J by 0 bases; unmatched bases: 4. The germline CDR1 and CDR2 sequences are DFQATT and SNEGSKA (reference sequence). The length of the CDR3 is 15 residues. In nucleotides, the CDR3 is TGCAGTGCTAAACTAGCGGGTCTAGCCAAAAACATTCAGTACTTC. Its translation: CSAKLAGLAKNIQYF.